This TCR beta chain originates from a study of identical twins. TCRdb re-analysed the 5' RACE reads in MiXCR, keeping a single row per CDR3 protein. The sample lists just under 650,000 distinct CDR3 sequences; under 8.5% were seen once. Germline loops: CDR1 SGHRS, CDR2 YFSETQ. The CDR3 sequence is 14 residues long. Trimming took 0 bases from V and 2 from J, leaving 7 bases between them. This clonotype was observed many times. This sample also appeared in a second study, on yellow fever vaccine responses in identical twins.

This rearrangement joins TRBV5-1 to TRBJ2-3, with TRBD2 as a possible D gene (6 bases). The receptor's source is a woman aged 18-29 years in good health. The sample was PBMCs. Written as DNA, the CDR3 is TGCGCCAGCAGCTTGGCGGGAGCCACAGATACGCAGTATTTT. Residues: CASSLAGATDTQYF.